This entry lists 12 T cell receptor beta chains sequenced from one sample in a study of cytomegalovirus exposure and HLA in healthy donors. 13 Jbeta primers and 60 Vbeta primers were used for the PCR. Only in-frame clones appear in the TCRdb table, and some are missing; sequencing was by immunoSEQ multiplex PCR. Of about 200,000 clones in the sample, around 79% were seen once. Sequences were obtained from PBMCs. All receptors come from a girl aged 2 to 9 in good health and CMV-seronegative.

This clone was counted once. The V and J genes are TRBV9 and TRBJ2-5; TRBD2 matches at 7 bases. The V and J ends lost 3 bases and 5 bases, in that order; junction bases with no gene match: 13. The CDR3 totals 16 residues. Germline lookup yields CDR1 SGDLS and CDR2 YYNGEE. The CDR3 protein is CASSGGVAGVRETQYF. The CDR3 nucleotides are TGTGCCAGCAGCGGGGGGGTGGCGGGGGTCCGTGAGACCCAGTACTTC.

The chain recombines TRBV27 with TRBJ1-2, with 8 bases aligning to TRBD1. The germline V gene has CDR1 MNHEY and CDR2 SMNVEV (reference sequence). With 6 bases clipped from V and 2 bases from J, the junction kept 14 bases outside the gene matches. This CDR3 contains 17 residues. For the CDR3, the DNA is TGTGCCAGCAGATACCCCGGATTGACAGGGGTAAACTATGGCTACACCTTC. It encodes CASRYPGLTGVNYGYTF.

The CDR3: CASSFQGGTEQFF. DNA for the CDR3: TGTGCCAGCAGTTTCCAGGGAGGGACTGAGCAGTTCTTC. The rearrangement uses TRBV27 and TRBJ2-1; 7 nucleotides match TRBD2. J was trimmed by 9 bases and V by 3 bases; bases with no gene match: 5. Per germline, CDR1 MNHEY and CDR2 SMNVEV (reference sequence). CDR3 length: 13 residues.

V usage is TRBV6-1 and J usage is TRBJ2-7; 7 positions agree with TRBD1. The germline CDR1 and CDR2 sequences are MNHNS and SASEGT. The trim removed 2 bases at V and 5 bases at J, leaving 0 bases unmatched. This CDR3 has 12 residues. The DNA for the CDR3 is TGTGCCAGCAGTGAACAGGGGGACGAGCAGTACTTC. Translated: CASSEQGDEQYF.

The rearrangement joins TRBV7-9 to TRBJ1-3, with a weak D call TRBD1 (5 bases). V was pared by 5 bases and J by 2 bases, with 16 bases between. The V gene's germline CDR1 is SEHNR and CDR2 FQNEAQ (reference sequence). CDR3 length equals 16 residues. CDR3 sequence: CASSGGRRKTGNTIYF. The CDR3 coding sequence is TGTGCCAGCAGCGGGGGGAGGCGTAAAACTGGAAACACCATATATTTT.

V usage is TRBV7-2 and J usage is TRBJ2-7; the D gene is possibly TRBD2 (6 bases). The V end lost 2 bases, the J end lost 3 bases, and 8 bases lay between the germline ends. Germline V gene lookup returns CDR1 SGHTA and CDR2 FQGNSA. This CDR3 spans 13 amino acids. CDR3 in DNA: TGTGCCAGCAGCTTACGGCGGGACTACGAGCAGTACTTC. Encoded protein: CASSLRRDYEQYF. The variable domain in full, completed from reference TRBV7-2 and TRBJ2-7, reads GAGVSQSPSNKVTEKGKDVELRCDPISGHTALYWYRQSLGQGLEFLIYFQGNSAPDKSGLPSDRFSAERTGGSVSTLTIQRTQQEDSAVYLCASSLRRDYEQYFGPGTRLTVT.

The table lists this clone with a few counts. J is TRBJ2-2 and V is TRBV7-2, with D uncertain. Germline V gene lookup returns CDR1 SGHTA and CDR2 FQGNSA. The CDR3 is 15 amino acids. V lost 3 bases, J lost 0 bases, and 8 bases lay in between. CDR3 in DNA: TGTGCCAGCAGCTTTTTATTAGCGAACACCGGGGAGCTGTTTTTT. Its translation: CASSFLLANTGELFF. Variable domain in full (rest from reference TRBV7-2 and TRBJ2-2): GAGVSQSPSNKVTEKGKDVELRCDPISGHTALYWYRQSLGQGLEFLIYFQGNSAPDKSGLPSDRFSAERTGGSVSTLTIQRTQQEDSAVYLCASSFLLANTGELFFGEGSRLTVL.

The genes are TRBV30 and TRBJ2-4; 9 bases agree with TRBD2. The ends lost 0 bases at V and 8 bases at J; junction bases unmatched: 14. This CDR3 has 17 amino acids. Looked up from germline, CDR1 is GTSNPN and CDR2 is SVGIG (reference sequence). DNA of the CDR3: TGTGCCTGGAGTGTGGGTTCGGGTAGCGGGAGTACGGACATTCAGTACTTC. It translates to CAWSVGSGSGSTDIQYF.

The chain links TRBV4-1 to TRBJ1-1; 8 nucleotides match TRBD1. The CDR3 runs to 16 residues. V dropped 1 base and J dropped 4; count of bases not matched to a gene: 8. Germline values: CDR1 MGHRA, CDR2 YSYEKL. CDR3 sequence (DNA): TGCGCCAGCAGCCAAGGAACCAGGGGGCGAGGCACTGAAGCTTTCTTT. This sequence encodes CASSQGTRGRGTEAFF.

The V call is TRBV19, the J call TRBJ2-7; D remains unclear. There are 14 residues in the CDR3. Trimming removed 1 base at V and 3 bases at J, with 10 bases between. Germline-derived CDR1 and CDR2 are LNHDA and SQIVND (reference sequence). CDR3 loop: CASSIGGTFYEQYF. In nucleotides, the CDR3 is TGTGCCAGTAGTATAGGCGGCACCTTCTACGAGCAGTACTTC.

The V gene is TRBV13, the J gene TRBJ2-7, with D possibly being TRBD2 (5 bases). The V end was cut by 0 bases, the J end by 7 bases, with 7 bases between. The CDR3 loop spans 12 amino acids. Germline lookup yields CDR1 PRHDT and CDR2 FYEKMQ (reference sequence). CDR3 sequence (DNA): TGTGCCAGCAGCTTAGGCCGGGGAGAGCAGTACTTC. Amino acid sequence: CASSLGRGEQYF.

A few counts support this clone. The chain couples TRBV7-2 to TRBJ2-1; 7 bases match TRBD2. Germline CDR1 SGHTA, CDR2 FQGNSA. With 4 bases clipped from V and 5 bases from J, the junction kept 5 bases outside the gene matches. This CDR3 comprises 14 residues. The CDR3 nucleotides read TGTGCCAGCAGCTCCGGGACTATAAACAATGAGCAGTTCTTC. Translating it yields CASSSGTINNEQFF.